The rows below give T cell receptor beta chains drawn from one sample of a study of T cells in Graves' hyperthyroidism and ophthalmopathy. MiXCR, applied by TCRdb to the multiplex PCR reads, yields one record per CDR3 protein. In the table there are approximately 560,000 distinct CDR3 sequences, approximately 14% of which are singletons. Specimen: blood. The receptors shown here come from a woman in her twenties or thirties with Graves' hyperthyroidism. Both conserved end residues are part of each CDR3. D genes are given only for firm matches. The size entry is marked missing in some rows and otherwise reads once, few, many or a size class.

V: TRBV25-1
length: 19
J: TRBJ2-1
size: few
D: TRBD2
CDR3: CASSEFGLAGHSSYNEQFF
DNA: TGTGCCAGCAGTGAATTTGGGCTAGCGGGGCATAGCTCCTACAATGAGCAGTTCTTC

V: TRBV12-3/TRBV12-4
length: 15
J: TRBJ2-3
size: many
D: -
CDR3: CASSLWGASTDTQYF
DNA: TGTGCCAGCAGTTTATGGGGGGCTAGCACAGATACGCAGTATTTT

V: TRBV30
length: 13
J: TRBJ1-1
size: -
D: -
CDR3: CAWSGGRDTEAFF
DNA: TGTGCCTGGTCGGGGGGGCGGGACACTGAAGCTTTCTTT

V: TRBV6-2/TRBV6-3
length: 15
J: TRBJ2-1
size: few
D: -
CDR3: CASYPGRPPYNEQFF
DNA: TGTGCCAGCTACCCGGGGCGTCCCCCCTACAATGAGCAGTTCTTC

V: TRBV7-2
length: 17
J: TRBJ2-5
size: few
D: TRBD2
CDR3: CVSSPGRGGRAPETQYF
DNA: TGTGTCAGCAGCCCCGGGCGCGGCGGGAGGGCTCCAGAGACCCAGTACTTC

V: TRBV2
length: 14
J: TRBJ2-2
size: -
D: -
CDR3: CASWAGSNTGELFF
DNA: TGTGCCAGCTGGGCGGGGTCGAACACCGGGGAGCTGTTTTTT

V: TRBV5-1
length: 13
J: TRBJ2-5
size: -
D: TRBD2
CDR3: CASSGGRAETQYF
DNA: TGCGCCAGCAGCGGCGGGAGAGCCGAGACCCAGTACTTC

V: TRBV7-2
length: 15
J: TRBJ2-3
size: many
D: TRBD2
CDR3: CASRTAGGPPDTQYF
DNA: TGTGCCAGCAGAACAGCGGGAGGGCCACCAGATACGCAGTATTTT

V: TRBV7-2
length: 13
J: TRBJ2-1
size: few
D: -
CDR3: CASSGQIGDEQFF
DNA: TGTGCCAGCAGTGGACAAATCGGCGATGAGCAGTTCTTC

V: TRBV12-3/TRBV12-4
length: 14
J: TRBJ2-2
size: many
D: -
CDR3: CASSPVWGREELFF
DNA: TGTGCCAGCAGCCCAGTCTGGGGGCGAGAGGAGCTGTTTTTT

V: TRBV12-5
length: 14
J: TRBJ1-1
size: -
D: TRBD1
CDR3: CASGTGQSGTEAFF
DNA: TGTGCTAGTGGTACGGGACAGAGTGGAACTGAAGCTTTCTTT

V: TRBV7-9
length: 18
J: TRBJ2-1
size: many
D: -
CDR3: CASSLAPTLTHSYNEQFF
DNA: TGTGCCAGCAGCTTAGCGCCAACTCTGACACACAGCTACAATGAGCAGTTCTTC

V: TRBV12-3/TRBV12-4
length: 17
J: TRBJ2-7
size: -
D: -
CDR3: CASSPHAGGQGCYEQYF
DNA: TGTGCCAGCAGCCCTCACGCGGGTGGGCAGGGGTGCTACGAGCAGTACTTC

V: TRBV7-8
length: 15
J: TRBJ2-7
size: many
D: TRBD1
CDR3: CASSPDRGYSYEQYF
DNA: TGTGCCAGCTCCCCGGACAGGGGTTATAGTTACGAGCAGTACTTC

V: TRBV20-1
length: 12
J: TRBJ1-5
size: few
D: -
CDR3: CSAGARVKPQHF
DNA: TGCAGTGCTGGCGCCAGGGTGAAGCCCCAGCATTTT

V: TRBV29-1
length: 13
J: TRBJ2-2
size: many
D: -
CDR3: CSVDTTNTGELFF
DNA: TGCAGCGTTGACACTACGAACACCGGGGAGCTGTTTTTT

V: TRBV5-6
length: 14
J: TRBJ1-5
size: few
D: -
CDR3: CASSLGLEGGPQHF
DNA: TGTGCCAGCAGCTTAGGTCTGGAGGGAGGGCCCCAGCATTTT

V: TRBV2
length: 16
J: TRBJ2-1
size: many
D: TRBD2
CDR3: CASSVSGGSTYNEQFF
DNA: TGTGCCAGCAGTGTTAGCGGCGGGAGTACATACAATGAGCAGTTCTTC

V: TRBV19
length: 13
J: TRBJ2-1
size: few
D: -
CDR3: CASSIERGGEQFF
DNA: TGTGCCAGTAGTATAGAAAGGGGTGGTGAGCAGTTCTTC

V: TRBV5-1
length: 14
J: TRBJ2-5
size: many
D: -
CDR3: CASSLQGAQETQYF
DNA: TGCGCCAGCAGCTTACAGGGAGCCCAAGAGACCCAGTACTTC

V: TRBV30
length: 12
J: TRBJ1-2
size: many
D: TRBD1
CDR3: CAWLPDRAGYTF
DNA: TGTGCCTGGCTGCCGGACAGGGCTGGCTACACCTTC

V: TRBV27
length: 15
J: TRBJ2-7
size: many
D: TRBD1
CDR3: CASSYTGTADYEQYF
DNA: TGTGCCAGCAGTTATACCGGGACAGCGGACTACGAGCAGTACTTC

V: TRBV18
length: 11
J: TRBJ2-1
size: -
D: -
CDR3: CASSLNNERFF
DNA: TGTGCCAGCTCACTTAACAATGAGCGGTTCTTC

V: TRBV30
length: 13
J: TRBJ2-2
size: few
D: -
CDR3: CAWSGRISGELFF
DNA: TGTGCCTGGAGTGGTCGGATTTCCGGGGAGCTGTTTTTT

V: TRBV2
length: 13
J: TRBJ1-4
size: many
D: -
CDR3: CASRVIANEKLFF
DNA: TGTGCCAGCAGGGTTATAGCTAATGAAAAACTGTTTTTT

V: TRBV7-9
length: 13
J: TRBJ2-5
size: many
D: -
CDR3: CASSLSLAETQYF
DNA: TGTGCCAGCAGCTTAAGTCTAGCAGAGACCCAGTACTTC

V: TRBV6-5
length: 16
J: TRBJ2-3
size: -
D: TRBD2
CDR3: CASSTRLAGAKDTQYF
DNA: TGTGCCAGCAGTACCCGACTAGCGGGAGCGAAAGATACGCAGTATTTT

V: TRBV20-1
length: 13
J: TRBJ2-1
size: -
D: -
CDR3: CSASGRSPNEQFF
DNA: TGCAGTGCTAGCGGGAGATCGCCCAATGAGCAGTTCTTC

V: TRBV7-2
length: 14
J: TRBJ2-1
size: -
D: TRBD2
CDR3: CASSPSGSSTEQFF
DNA: TGTGCCAGCAGCCCTAGCGGGAGCTCAACTGAGCAGTTCTTC

V: TRBV6-5
length: 13
J: TRBJ2-5
size: few
D: -
CDR3: CASSSGAQETQYF
DNA: TGTGCCAGCAGTTCGGGGGCCCAAGAGACCCAGTACTTC

V: TRBV12-5
length: 15
J: TRBJ2-1
size: many
D: -
CDR3: CASGSSGSTYNEQFF
DNA: TGTGCTAGTGGTTCCAGCGGGTCTACTTACAATGAGCAGTTCTTC

V: TRBV6-5
length: 15
J: TRBJ2-1
size: -
D: -
CDR3: CASSYLTSPDNEQFF
DNA: TGTGCCAGCAGTTACTTAACTAGCCCCGACAATGAGCAGTTCTTC

V: TRBV4-1
length: 14
J: TRBJ2-6
size: -
D: -
CDR3: CASSQVSGANVLTF
DNA: TGCGCCAGCAGCCAGGTCTCTGGGGCCAACGTCCTGACTTTC

V: TRBV7-9
length: 18
J: TRBJ1-5
size: many
D: TRBD1
CDR3: CASSSARQGAASNQPQHF
DNA: TGTGCCAGCAGCTCCGCCCGGCAGGGGGCAGCTAGCAATCAGCCCCAGCATTTT

V: TRBV29-1
length: 12
J: TRBJ2-7
size: -
D: -
CDR3: CSVGGDSYEQYF
DNA: TGCAGCGTAGGGGGGGACTCCTACGAGCAGTACTTC

V: TRBV19
length: 19
J: TRBJ2-7
size: few
D: TRBD1
CDR3: CASSIDRRTGGSRTYEQYF
DNA: TGTGCCAGTAGTATAGATCGACGGACAGGGGGGTCAAGGACCTACGAGCAGTACTTC

V: TRBV5-1
length: 13
J: TRBJ2-7
size: many
D: -
CDR3: CASSLARTYEQYF
DNA: TGCGCCAGCAGCTTGGCACGGACCTACGAGCAGTACTTC

V: TRBV20-1
length: 13
J: TRBJ2-1
size: many
D: TRBD2
CDR3: CSASPGLAVEQFF
DNA: TGCAGTGCTAGCCCAGGACTAGCGGTTGAGCAGTTCTTC

V: TRBV7-2
length: 15
J: TRBJ2-7
size: many
D: TRBD2
CDR3: CASSLEGGSSYEQYF
DNA: TGTGCCAGCAGCTTAGAAGGCGGGAGCTCCTACGAGCAGTACTTC

V: TRBV27
length: 19
J: TRBJ1-1
size: few
D: TRBD1
CDR3: CASSYYRDRVFNMNTEAFF
DNA: TGTGCCAGCAGTTATTACCGGGACAGGGTGTTTAACATGAACACTGAAGCTTTCTTT

V: TRBV19
length: 11
J: TRBJ1-1
size: -
D: TRBD1
CDR3: CASRGTAEAFF
DNA: TGTGCCAGTCGAGGGACAGCTGAAGCTTTCTTT

V: TRBV5-1
length: 15
J: TRBJ1-6
size: -
D: TRBD1
CDR3: CASSYRGNYNSPLHF
DNA: TGCGCCAGCAGCTACAGGGGAAACTATAATTCACCCCTCCACTTT

V: TRBV6-1
length: 15
J: TRBJ2-7
size: -
D: -
CDR3: CASKLGSGLSYEQYF
DNA: TGTGCCAGCAAGCTCGGTAGCGGACTCTCCTACGAGCAGTACTTC